A selection of T cell receptor beta chains follows, all from one sample in a study of T cell changes during pregnancy in multiple sclerosis. TCRdb keeps only in-frame clones here, not all; method: immunoSEQ multiplex PCR. This repertoire shows roughly 30,000 clones, roughly nine tenths found once; its top ten account for roughly a tenth. This specimen was CD8+ T cells from peripheral blood mononuclear cells, taken in the second trimester of pregnancy. The source is a female donor with multiple sclerosis, enrolled in a pregnancy study. CDR3s include the opening cysteine and the closing phenylalanine or tryptophan. The order of the fields is D gene, V gene, clone size, J gene, CDR3 DNA, CDR3 protein. The D gene is left open where the match is weak. The listing skips clone size in some rows; elsewhere it reads once, few, many or a size class.

D: TRBD2
V: TRBV2
size: -
J: TRBJ2-7
DNA: TGTGCCAGCAGCCGGACTAGCGGGAGAGGGGAGCAGTACTTC
CDR3: CASSRTSGRGEQYF

D: -
V: TRBV7-8
size: medium-sized
J: TRBJ1-5
DNA: TGTGCCAGCAGCTGGACACGCAATCAGCCCCAGCATTTT
CDR3: CASSWTRNQPQHF

D: TRBD1
V: TRBV10-3
size: -
J: TRBJ1-4
DNA: TGTGCCACCCGGTTGGACAGGGCGAGTGAAAAACTGTTTTTT
CDR3: CATRLDRASEKLFF

D: TRBD1
V: TRBV7-6
size: -
J: TRBJ1-1
DNA: TGTGCCAGCAGCGGGACAGGGCAGAACACTGAAGCTTTCTTT
CDR3: CASSGTGQNTEAFF

D: -
V: TRBV29-1
size: -
J: TRBJ2-1
DNA: TGCAGCCTCTCGGGCAGGGCCAACAATGAGCAGTTCTTC
CDR3: CSLSGRANNEQFF

D: -
V: TRBV27
size: -
J: TRBJ1-2
DNA: TGTGCCAGCAGTTTATCAAGCTTCGAGGGCTATGGCTACACCTTC
CDR3: CASSLSSFEGYGYTF

D: TRBD1
V: TRBV27
size: -
J: TRBJ2-7
DNA: TGTGCCAGCAGCCGACGGGACAGGGGCAACGAGCAGTACTTC
CDR3: CASSRRDRGNEQYF

D: -
V: TRBV25-1
size: once
J: TRBJ1-3
DNA: TGTGCCAGCAGTGACGGGGACACCATATATTTT
CDR3: CASSDGDTIYF

D: TRBD1
V: TRBV2
size: -
J: TRBJ2-7
DNA: TGTGCCAGCAGTGATGGGACAGGGGACTACGAGCAGTACTTC
CDR3: CASSDGTGDYEQYF

D: -
V: TRBV5-4
size: medium-sized
J: TRBJ2-6
DNA: TGTGCCAGCAGCTTGGCCCCCGGGGCTGGGGCCAACGTCCTGACTTTC
CDR3: CASSLAPGAGANVLTF

D: -
V: TRBV2
size: -
J: TRBJ2-2
DNA: TGTGCCAGCAGCCGGGGGACTCTGGGTAGTTACACCGGGGAGCTGTTTTTT
CDR3: CASSRGTLGSYTGELFF

D: -
V: TRBV28
size: -
J: TRBJ1-2
DNA: TGTGCCAGCAGTTTTGCAGTACCTAACTATGGCTACACCTTC
CDR3: CASSFAVPNYGYTF

D: -
V: TRBV5-1
size: -
J: TRBJ1-1
DNA: TGCGCCAGCAGCTTCTTGGACAGTCTGATGAACACTGAAGCTTTCTTT
CDR3: CASSFLDSLMNTEAFF

D: -
V: TRBV30
size: -
J: TRBJ1-1
DNA: TGTGCCTGGAGTGTAGGGAGAAACGGAGGAAACACTGAAGCTTTCTTT
CDR3: CAWSVGRNGGNTEAFF

D: -
V: TRBV27
size: once
J: TRBJ1-6
DNA: TGTGCCAGCAAGGGGGGGGGTTCACCCCTCCACTTT
CDR3: CASKGGGSPLHF

D: TRBD1
V: TRBV7-8
size: -
J: TRBJ1-2
DNA: TGTGCCAGCAGCGGGGGACAGGGTGAAGCTGGCTACACCTTC
CDR3: CASSGGQGEAGYTF

D: TRBD1
V: TRBV6-5
size: -
J: TRBJ1-2
DNA: TGTGCCAGCAGGTTGGGACAGGACTATGGCTACACCTTC
CDR3: CASRLGQDYGYTF

D: -
V: TRBV27
size: -
J: TRBJ1-1
DNA: TGTGCCAGCAGTTTAAAACAGACCGTAAATGAAGCTTTCTTT
CDR3: CASSLKQTVNEAFF

D: TRBD1
V: TRBV29-1
size: once
J: TRBJ1-2
DNA: TGCAGCGCTCTGACAGGGGGCATATATGGCTACACCTTC
CDR3: CSALTGGIYGYTF